A selection of T cell receptor beta chains follows, all from one sample in a study of shared clonotypes between healthy human individuals. Libraries were prepared by immunoSEQ multiplex PCR; TCRdb keeps only in-frame clonotypes and omits some of them. The data contain about 2 million clones, over 85% of them singletons. Input material: naive CD8+ T cells sorted from blood. Receptors were obtained from a man in his late teens or twenties in good health. The CDR3 runs from the conserved cysteine through the conserved F or W. A D gene is named only where the DNA matches it firmly. For some rows the clone size is stated as once, few or many, or as a class when expanded; others skip it.

15 | TRBJ1-2 | - | TRBV4-2 | - | CASSRDPGASDGYTF | TGTGCCAGCAGCCGAGATCCAGGGGCTAGTGATGGCTACACCTTC
15 | TRBJ2-7 | - | TRBV27 | - | CASSLTGLSNYEQYF | TGTGCCAGCAGTCTAACAGGTCTTAGTAACTACGAGCAGTACTTC
15 | TRBJ2-7 | - | TRBV4-3 | - | CASSQDLGQSYEQYF | TGCGCCAGCAGCCAAGATCTAGGGCAATCCTACGAGCAGTACTTC
12 | TRBJ2-1 | - | TRBV7-6 | few | CASSLGLAEQFF | TGTGCCAGCAGCTTAGGGCTAGCGGAGCAGTTCTTC
17 | TRBJ1-5 | TRBD1 | TRBV4-1 | - | CASSRDRGRGMDQPQHF | TGCGCCAGCAGCCGTGACAGGGGAAGGGGCATGGATCAGCCCCAGCATTTT
15 | TRBJ2-2 | - | TRBV13 | - | CASSLAGPNTGELFF | TGTGCCAGCAGCTTAGCGGGGCCAAACACCGGGGAGCTGTTTTTT
13 | TRBJ2-1 | TRBD2 | TRBV13 | - | CASRREPGDEQFF | TGTGCCAGCAGGCGGGAGCCGGGAGATGAGCAGTTCTTC
14 | TRBJ2-7 | TRBD1 | TRBV28 | - | CASRDSGTVYEQYF | TGTGCCAGCAGGGATTCCGGGACAGTTTACGAGCAGTACTTC
13 | TRBJ2-7 | - | TRBV5-1 | once | CASSLVSGNEQYF | TGCGCCAGCAGCTTGGTTTCCGGGAACGAGCAGTACTTC
14 | TRBJ1-1 | - | TRBV30 | - | CAWSVGQGNTEAFF | TGTGCCTGGAGTGTAGGGCAGGGGAACACTGAAGCTTTCTTT
13 | TRBJ2-1 | - | TRBV7-9 | - | CASIGGEYYEQFF | TGTGCCAGCATTGGTGGAGAGTACTATGAGCAGTTCTTC